The rows below give T cell receptor beta chains drawn from one sample of a study of shared clonotypes between healthy human individuals. Assay: immunoSEQ multiplex PCR; the TCRdb copy retains only in-frame clones and omits some. The sample holds 2 million to 2.5 million clones, approximately 95% seen once. The sequenced sample consisted of naive CD4+ T cells from PBMCs. Receptor source: a young man in good health. Some clones in this sample may be carry-over from other donors' samples. The CDR3 runs from the conserved cysteine through the conserved F or W. D genes are given only for firm matches. The size entry is marked missing in some rows and otherwise reads once, few, many or a size class.

CASSPGEGRNEQFF | TGTGCCAGCTCACCCGGAGAAGGACGCAATGAGCAGTTCTTC | . | TRBJ2-1 | TRBV18 | .
CASSLPRFRQGSQPQHF | TGTGCCAGCAGTCTCCCCCGATTCCGACAGGGAAGTCAGCCCCAGCATTTT | . | TRBJ1-5 | TRBV28 | TRBD1
CASRPGLHNEQFF | TGTGCCAGCAGGCCGGGACTACACAATGAGCAGTTCTTC | . | TRBJ2-1 | TRBV28 | TRBD2
CASSFTGTFYEQYF | TGTGCCAGCAGCTTCACCGGGACTTTCTACGAGCAGTACTTC | . | TRBJ2-7 | TRBV7-9 | .
CASSPVESGNTIYF | TGTGCCAGCAGTCCCGTCGAATCTGGAAACACCATATATTTT | . | TRBJ1-3 | TRBV6-5 | .
CASSRTDSQEKLFF | TGTGCCAGTAGCAGGACGGACAGTCAGGAAAAACTGTTTTTT | few | TRBJ1-4 | TRBV19 | .
CASSSSRNIYGYTF | TGTGCCAGCAGCTCCTCCCGGAATATATATGGCTACACCTTC | . | TRBJ1-2 | TRBV5-4 | .
CASSQVRSSGGDTQYF | TGCGCCAGCAGCCAAGTAAGGAGTAGCGGGGGAGATACGCAGTATTTT | . | TRBJ2-3 | TRBV4-1 | TRBD2
CASSLNNSPLHF | TGCGCCAGCAGCTTGAATAATTCACCCCTCCACTTT | . | TRBJ1-6 | TRBV5-1 | .
CSAGQSTGELFF | TGCAGCGCGGGACAGTCCACCGGGGAGCTGTTTTTT | . | TRBJ2-2 | TRBV29-1 | TRBD1
CASTLRGQWRTDTQYF | TGTGCCAGCACTCTAAGGGGCCAGTGGAGGACAGATACGCAGTATTTT | . | TRBJ2-3 | TRBV28 | .
CALCDLYEQYF | TGTGCCCTATGTGACCTATACGAGCAGTACTTC | . | TRBJ2-7 | TRBV21-1 | .
CASSLAPGREGKLFF | TGTGCCAGCAGCTTAGCGCCGGGACGGGAAGGAAAACTGTTTTTT | . | TRBJ1-4 | TRBV7-2 | .
CASSLGTGGYNEQFF | TGTGCCAGCAGTTTAGGGACAGGGGGCTACAATGAGCAGTTCTTC | . | TRBJ2-1 | TRBV28 | TRBD1
CASSPDSSRYEQYF | TGTGCCAGCAGTCCTGACAGCTCGCGTTACGAGCAGTACTTC | . | TRBJ2-7 | TRBV6-5 | .
CASSPGGGAYNEQFF | TGTGCCAGCTCACCCGGAGGGGGCGCCTACAATGAGCAGTTCTTC | . | TRBJ2-1 | TRBV18 | .
CASSLDRGTAYEQYF | TGTGCCAGCAGCTTAGACAGAGGAACAGCGTACGAGCAGTACTTC | . | TRBJ2-7 | TRBV7-2 | .
CASSDRQPGNQPQHF | TGTGCCAGCAGTGATCGTCAGCCGGGCAATCAGCCCCAGCATTTT | . | TRBJ1-5 | TRBV6-1 | .
CASSSSGRVQETQYF | TGCGCCAGCAGCTCGTCTGGGAGGGTGCAGGAGACCCAGTACTTC | . | TRBJ2-5 | TRBV5-1 | TRBD2
CASSFEQGGQPQHF | TGTGCCAGCAGCTTTGAACAGGGGGGTCAGCCCCAGCATTTT | . | TRBJ1-5 | TRBV7-6 | TRBD1
CASSQDRGGNRETQYF | TGCGCCAGCAGCCAAGATCGCGGTGGGAATCGGGAGACCCAGTACTTC | . | TRBJ2-5 | TRBV4-1 | .
CAWRQGNTEAFF | TGTGCCTGGAGGCAGGGGAACACTGAAGCTTTCTTT | . | TRBJ1-1 | TRBV30 | .
CASSKNRAYEQYF | TGTGCCAGCAGCAAGAACAGAGCCTACGAGCAGTACTTC | . | TRBJ2-7 | TRBV27 | .
CASSLDMGHTREAFF | TGTGCCAGCAGCTTAGATATGGGTCACACCCGAGAAGCTTTCTTT | . | TRBJ1-1 | TRBV11-2 | .
CASTLRGRTEGSTGELFF | TGTGCCAGCACGCTTAGGGGTCGGACAGAGGGTAGCACCGGGGAGCTGTTTTTT | . | TRBJ2-2 | TRBV27 | .
CASSYSENQPQHF | TGTGCCAGCAGTTACTCGGAGAATCAGCCCCAGCATTTT | . | TRBJ1-5 | TRBV6-6 | .
CASSASGASHRETQYF | TGTGCCAGCAGTGCCTCCGGGGCCAGCCACCGAGAGACCCAGTACTTC | . | TRBJ2-5 | TRBV6-1 | .
CAWSVVRGYTF | TGTGCCTGGAGTGTGGTTCGTGGCTACACCTTC | . | TRBJ1-2 | TRBV30 | .
CASSYPTGELFF | TGTGCCAGCAGTTACCCTACCGGGGAGCTGTTTTTT | . | TRBJ2-2 | TRBV27 | .
CTSSLYPTSGLSTDTQYF | TGCACCAGCAGCCTCTACCCGACTAGCGGACTTAGCACAGATACGCAGTATTTT | . | TRBJ2-3 | TRBV1 | .
CASSYFHTRGNSYEQYF | TGTGCCAGCAGCTACTTCCATACGAGGGGGAACTCCTACGAGCAGTACTTC | . | TRBJ2-7 | TRBV7-2 | .
CASSLRDRGSSGANVLTF | TGTGCCAGCAGCTTAAGGGACAGGGGCTCCTCTGGGGCCAACGTCCTGACTTTC | . | TRBJ2-6 | TRBV7-3 | TRBD1
CASSQAGRTSPQQYF | TGTGCCAGCAGCCAGGCCGGAAGGACTAGTCCCCAGCAGTACTTC | . | TRBJ2-7 | TRBV4-2 | TRBD2
CASSEKVAPANYGYTF | TGTGCCAGCAGTGAAAAGGTGGCACCAGCTAACTATGGCTACACCTTC | . | TRBJ1-2 | TRBV6-1 | .
CASSQEVYYEQYF | TGCGCCAGCAGCCAAGAGGTGTACTACGAGCAGTACTTC | . | TRBJ2-7 | TRBV4-3 | .